The source of this T cell receptor beta chain is a study of T cell repertoires in cytomegalovirus infection. Across the study: Peptides in the study included HLA-C-restricted and HLA-B-restricted CMV epitopes. Study conclusions and caveats: Across the ex vivo response, the dominant clonotypes were HLA-C-restricted CMV-specific TCR beta clonotypes.

The CDR3 runs 18 residues. Germline V gene lookup returns CDR1 SGHVS and CDR2 FNYEAQ. V gave up 1 base and J gave up 7 bases; unmatched junction bases: 11. This clonotype was seen only a few times. The antigen remains unidentified. TCRdb reanalysed the reads using MiXCR and keeps one entry per CDR3 protein. The data contain just over 450,000 distinct CDR3 sequences, under 55% of them singletons. This receptor was obtained from a human donor in good health (CMV status not recorded). Some clones in this sample may be carry-over from other donors' samples. V is TRBV7-6 and J is TRBJ1-6, with TRBD1 identical over 9 bases. Sequencing was performed on cultured PBMCs, taken from culture after CMV antigen stimulation. The CDR3 DNA reads TGTGCCAGCAGCTTAGGGATGCGGGGGGACAGGGAGAATTCACCCCTCCACTTT. Translated, it gives CASSLGMRGDRENSPLHF.